The 5 T cell receptor beta chains below come from one sample, sequenced in a study of blood T cell repertoires in COVID-19. Clones were sequenced by immunoSEQ multiplex PCR, and TCRdb holds only the in-frame ones, with some missing. Among 130,000 or so clones listed, 86% were seen once. Sequenced sample: peripheral blood. The source of these receptors is a woman aged 55-69 years with acute or convalescent COVID-19.

Comments on this clone: Possible read error: a much larger clone is one base away. V is TRBV2 and J is TRBJ2-1; TRBD2 matches 13 bases. Per germline, CDR1 SNHLY and CDR2 FYNNEI. Unmatched junction bases numbered 6, after V lost 6 bases and J lost 10 bases. This CDR3 contains 14 residues. In nucleotides, the CDR3 is TGTGCCAGCAGCTTCGGACTAGCGGGGGACGAGCAGTTCTTC. Residues: CASSFGLAGDEQFF.

The chain is built from TRBV28 and TRBJ1-4; D gene unclear. V was cut by 7 bases and J by 7 bases, with 10 bases left in between. Germline lookup yields CDR1 MDHEN and CDR2 SYDVKM. The CDR3 runs 12 residues. This chain's CDR3 is CASNQAGEKLFF. The CDR3 DNA reads TGTGCCAGCAACCAGGCCGGTGAAAAACTGTTTTTT.

The chain carries TRBV19 and TRBJ1-5; 10 bases align to TRBD1. CDR3 size: 15 residues. From germline, CDR1 is LNHDA and CDR2 SQIVND (reference sequence). Trimming removed 5 bases from V and 6 bases from J; junction bases left unmatched: 7. CDR3 sequence (DNA): TGTGCCAGTAGTTCAGGGACAGGGGCTAGTCAGCCCCAGCATTTT. Protein product: CASSSGTGASQPQHF.

This clone was counted only a few times. The rearrangement links TRBV3-1 (or the pseudogene TRBV3-2) to TRBJ1-1, with TRBD1 matching over 7 bases. CDR1 LGHDT and CDR2 YNNKEL come from the germline V gene (reference sequence). The junction had 5 bases not matched to a gene; V was cut back by 0 bases and J by 1 base. CDR3 length: 16 residues. The CDR3 loop is CASSQDSTGWNTEAFF. CDR3 in DNA: TGTGCCAGCAGCCAAGATTCGACAGGGTGGAACACTGAAGCTTTCTTT.

The rearrangement uses TRBV25-1 and TRBJ1-4; the D gene is possibly TRBD1 (5 bases). The CDR3 sequence is 13 residues long. Germline lookup yields CDR1 MGHDK and CDR2 SYGVNS. V was trimmed by 8 bases and J by 8 bases, leaving 15 bases between them. Here the CDR3 reads CASPGQGSEKLFF. DNA for the CDR3: TGTGCCAGCCCTGGGCAGGGTAGCGAAAAACTGTTTTTT.